The source of this T cell receptor beta chain is a study of T cell repertoires in cytomegalovirus infection. Study details: Indications of both CMV infection and matching HLA type were provided by public TCR beta signatures.

This clonotype occurred many times. What it binds is unknown. CDR1 and CDR2 from the germline V gene are SEHNR and FQNEAQ (reference sequence). Trimming cost V 2 bases and J 0 bases, with 10 bases left between them. The CDR3 is 15 amino acids. Points from the study as a whole: Cumulative public TCR beta family frequency identified carriers of CMV plus the relevant HLA. In two of eight donors, the top clonotype was HLA-C-restricted CMV-specific.

One entry per CDR3 protein results from TCRdb running MiXCR on the reads. The sample holds some 240,000 distinct CDR3 sequences, approximately 15% seen once. Source material: CD8+ T cells from PBMCs. This sequence joins TRBV7-9 and TRBJ1-1, with D tentatively TRBD1 (6 bases). The receptor was derived from a human donor in good health (CMV status not recorded). Some clones in this sample may be carry-over from other donors' samples. This chain's CDR3 is CASSLPEGVNTEAFF. CDR3 sequence (DNA): TGTGCCAGCAGCTTACCGGAGGGGGTGAACACTGAAGCTTTCTTT.